The source of this T cell receptor beta chain is a study of T cell responses to AZD1222 COVID-19 vaccine. Across the whole study: Pooling covered second doses at about 4 or about 12 weeks. Study observations and caveats: Two AZD1222 doses significantly raised spike-specific TCR breadth and depth over controls. Unmutated variant regions are reportedly targeted by nearly half of spike-specific TCRs. Donors in the cohort were predominantly white British and more often female, and clonal diversity was possibly underestimated.

This CDR3 contains 17 residues. Trimming cost V 2 bases and J 2 bases, with 18 bases left between them. Germline V lookup: CDR1 MDHEN, CDR2 SYDVKM. This clone has a single count. Its antigen is still unknown. Profiling relied on immunoSEQ multiplex PCR, and the TCRdb table lists in-frame clones only, not all of them. Of 95,000 to 150,000 clones in the sample, 85% to 90% were seen once. The sample in question was peripheral blood, obtained on day 0 of AZD1222 vaccination. This TCR derives from an adult in good health. The V call is TRBV28, the J call TRBJ1-1; D gene unclear. The CDR3 here is CASSLVVRRAANTEAFF. As DNA, the CDR3 is TGTGCCAGCAGTTTAGTAGTCCGTCGGGCAGCCAACACTGAAGCTTTCTTT.